Listed below are T cell receptor beta chains from one sample, sequenced in a study of cytomegalovirus exposure and HLA in healthy donors. Using immunoSEQ multiplex PCR, the repertoire was profiled, and TCRdb retains in-frame clones only, with some absent. The sample lists around 130,000 clones; roughly 91% were seen once. Sequencing input: PBMCs. The receptors were sampled from a man aged 30 to 39 in good health and CMV-seronegative. Each CDR3 is given with its conserved first and last residue. A D gene is named only where the DNA matches it firmly. Clone size is stated in some rows and not others, as once, few, many or a class when expanded.

V gene	clone size	J gene	D gene	CDR3 DNA	CDR3 protein
TRBV19	NA	TRBJ2-7	TRBD1	TGTGCCAGTAGTGCCTCGGGGACAGGGCGTGAGCAGTACTTC	CASSASGTGREQYF
TRBV5-4	NA	TRBJ1-1	NA	TGTGCCAGCAGCCTTTTACAGGGAGACACTGAAGCTTTCTTT	CASSLLQGDTEAFF
TRBV14	NA	TRBJ1-4	NA	TGTGCCAGCAGCCGACAGGAGGCAACTAATGAAAAACTGTTTTTT	CASSRQEATNEKLFF
TRBV7-9	NA	TRBJ2-7	TRBD2	TGTGCCAGCAGCGGCGCTCCCCGGGAGGGGATGTACGAGCAGTACTTC	CASSGAPREGMYEQYF
TRBV5-4	NA	TRBJ1-2	TRBD1	TGTGCCAGCAGCAGCGGGACAGGGCGACCCTATGGCTACACCTTC	CASSSGTGRPYGYTF
TRBV7-6	NA	TRBJ2-3	NA	TGTGCCAGCAGCTTCACCAGAGATACGCAGTATTTT	CASSFTRDTQYF
TRBV6-5	NA	TRBJ1-1	TRBD1	TGTGCCAGCAGCCAGGACAGGGTTACTGAAGCTTTCTTT	CASSQDRVTEAFF
TRBV27	once	TRBJ1-2	NA	TGTGCCACCCTAACCGGTAACTATGGCTACACCTTC	CATLTGNYGYTF
TRBV7-9	NA	TRBJ1-6	NA	TGTGCCAGCAGCTTTCTCCGGGCAGGGCTTAATTCACCCCTCCACTTT	CASSFLRAGLNSPLHF
TRBV5-1	NA	TRBJ1-1	NA	TGCGCCAGCAGCTTGGACCGGGAGATAACTGAAGCTTTCTTT	CASSLDREITEAFF
TRBV5-4	NA	TRBJ2-2	NA	TGTGCCAGCAGCTTGTCATACACGAACACCGGGGAGCTGTTTTTT	CASSLSYTNTGELFF
TRBV27	NA	TRBJ1-4	NA	TGTGCCAGCAGGAGAGAACAGCGGGATGAAAAACTGTTTTTT	CASRREQRDEKLFF
TRBV2	NA	TRBJ2-5	TRBD2	TGTGCCAGCAGTAGCGGGGCGGAAAAGACCCAGTACTTC	CASSSGAEKTQYF
TRBV2	NA	TRBJ1-1	NA	TGTGCCAGCAGTGAATGGGCGAACACTGAAGCTTTCTTT	CASSEWANTEAFF
TRBV6-1	NA	TRBJ2-3	TRBD1	TGTGCCAGCAGTGAAATTGTGACAGGGTATCAAGATACGCAGTATTTT	CASSEIVTGYQDTQYF
TRBV7-9	NA	TRBJ1-1	NA	TGTGCCAGCAGCTTAGGTTTAGGAAGACTAGCTTTCTTT	CASSLGLGRLAFF
TRBV28	few	TRBJ2-7	TRBD1	TGTGCCAGTACCGACAGGGTGCCCTACGAGCAGTACTTC	CASTDRVPYEQYF
TRBV28	NA	TRBJ1-5	TRBD1	TGTGCCAGCAGTTTTATACAGGGGGCGAGCCAGCCCCAGCATTTT	CASSFIQGASQPQHF
TRBV28	NA	TRBJ2-7	TRBD2	TGTGCCAGTCTGGGGGGAGGGGTCGGTGGCGAGCAGTACTTC	CASLGGGVGGEQYF
TRBV7-2	NA	TRBJ1-3	NA	TGTGCCAGCAGCTTACAGGCGAGCTCTGGAAACACCATATATTTT	CASSLQASSGNTIYF
TRBV5-1	once	TRBJ1-4	NA	TGCGCCAGCAGCCCGGGGGGGCCCGAAAAACTGTTTTTT	CASSPGGPEKLFF
TRBV27	NA	TRBJ1-6	NA	TGTGCCAGCAGTTTCGCGGCAGCTAATTCACCCCTCCACTTT	CASSFAAANSPLHF
TRBV5-8	NA	TRBJ1-3	TRBD1	TGTGCCAGCAGCGTAGGACAGGGTAGAGACACCATATATTTT	CASSVGQGRDTIYF
TRBV7-3	NA	TRBJ2-3	TRBD2	TGTGCCAGCAGCTTAGCGGGGGTTGGAGATACGCAGTATTTT	CASSLAGVGDTQYF
TRBV28	NA	TRBJ1-3	NA	TGTGCCAGCAGCTTAGTTGAGGGCGCAGGCGGTGGAAACACCATATATTTT	CASSLVEGAGGGNTIYF
TRBV4-3	once	TRBJ1-6	NA	TGCGCCAGCAGCCAATACCACGGGGATTCACCCCTCCACTTT	CASSQYHGDSPLHF
TRBV2	NA	TRBJ2-7	TRBD2	TGTGCCAGCGGGGCTAGCGGGGGCATCTACGAGCAGTACTTC	CASGASGGIYEQYF
TRBV2	once	TRBJ2-3	NA	TGTGCCAGCAGTGAATTGTCGGTCTTGGAGGTTACGCAGTATTTT	CASSELSVLEVTQYF
TRBV27	NA	TRBJ1-1	TRBD1	TGTGCCAGCTCCATGGGACAGGGAAGCGACACTGAAGCTTTCTTT	CASSMGQGSDTEAFF
TRBV20-1	NA	TRBJ2-7	NA	TGCAGTGCTAGAGTTGCAGTCGAGCAGTACTTC	CSARVAVEQYF
TRBV27	NA	TRBJ1-5	NA	TGTGCCAGCGGCATAAATCAGCCCCAGCATTTT	CASGINQPQHF
TRBV6-1	NA	TRBJ2-1	TRBD1	TGTGCCAGCAGGCCCGGGGACAGGTCCAATGAGCAGTTCTTC	CASRPGDRSNEQFF
TRBV4-1	NA	TRBJ2-7	NA	TGCGCCAGCAGCCAAGATTTAACGGAACAGGGACCTTACTACGAGCAGTACTTC	CASSQDLTEQGPYYEQYF
TRBV27	NA	TRBJ2-7	NA	TGTGCCAGCCGCCCCCTCTGGGCAACCACCTACGAGCAGTACTTC	CASRPLWATTYEQYF
TRBV10-3	NA	TRBJ1-6	NA	TGTGCCATCAGTGAGTCAACAGGATATTCACCCCTCCACTTT	CAISESTGYSPLHF
TRBV12-5	NA	TRBJ1-2	NA	TGTGCTAGTGGTTCCGGCGGCCTCTATGGCTACACCTTC	CASGSGGLYGYTF
TRBV19	NA	TRBJ2-1	TRBD2	TGTGCCAGTAGTACCCCGGGACTAGCGGGGAGGGGCAATGAGCAGTTCTTC	CASSTPGLAGRGNEQFF
TRBV6-5	NA	TRBJ2-7	TRBD2	TGTGCCAGCAGCCGTAGCGGGGGGACCTACGAGCAGTACTTC	CASSRSGGTYEQYF
TRBV4-1	NA	TRBJ1-5	TRBD1	TGCGCCAGCAGCCAGGAGGACAGGGGGAATTGGCCCCAGCATTTT	CASSQEDRGNWPQHF
TRBV4-3	NA	TRBJ1-2	NA	TGCGCCAGCAGCCAAGAAGTACAGCCGGACTATGGCTACACCTTC	CASSQEVQPDYGYTF
TRBV7-6	NA	TRBJ2-1	TRBD2	TGTGCCAGCAGCTTCCAGCGGGGGGGCCACAATGAGCAGTTCTTC	CASSFQRGGHNEQFF
TRBV27	NA	TRBJ2-3	TRBD1	TGTGCCAGCCGAAGACAGGGCTCCACAGATACGCAGTATTTT	CASRRQGSTDTQYF
TRBV6-6	NA	TRBJ1-5	TRBD1	TGTGCCAGCAGCCCCCGGACAGGGTGGTGGAATCAGCCCCAGCATTTT	CASSPRTGWWNQPQHF
TRBV15	NA	TRBJ2-4	TRBD1	TGTGCCACCAGCAGCGGACAGGCGCTAGCCAAAAACATTCAGTACTTC	CATSSGQALAKNIQYF
TRBV7-2	NA	TRBJ1-5	NA	TGTGCCAGCAGCGCCCTACAGGGTTATCAGCCCCAGCATTTT	CASSALQGYQPQHF
TRBV2	NA	TRBJ2-7	TRBD1	TGTGCCAGCAGTGGAGGACAGGTATATGGCGAGCAGTACTTC	CASSGGQVYGEQYF
TRBV6-4	NA	TRBJ2-5	TRBD1	TGTGCCAGCAGTGACCCAGGGACAGCTGAAGAGACCCAGTACTTC	CASSDPGTAEETQYF
TRBV5-1	NA	TRBJ1-5	TRBD1	TGCGCCAGCAGCTCCGGGACAGGACTAAATCAGCCCCAGCATTTT	CASSSGTGLNQPQHF